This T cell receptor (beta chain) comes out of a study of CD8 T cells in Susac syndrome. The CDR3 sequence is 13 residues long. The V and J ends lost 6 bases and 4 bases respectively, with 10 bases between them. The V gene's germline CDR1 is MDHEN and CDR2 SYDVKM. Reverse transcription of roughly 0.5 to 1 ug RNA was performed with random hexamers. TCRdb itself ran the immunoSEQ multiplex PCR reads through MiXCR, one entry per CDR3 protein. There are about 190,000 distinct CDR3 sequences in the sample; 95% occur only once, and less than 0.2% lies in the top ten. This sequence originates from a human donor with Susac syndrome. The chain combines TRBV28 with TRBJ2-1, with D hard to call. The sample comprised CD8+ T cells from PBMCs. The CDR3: CASSYRRYNEQFF. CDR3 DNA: TGTGCCAGCAGCTACCGAAGGTACAATGAGCAGTTCTTC.